The T cell receptor (beta chain) under discussion was sequenced for a study of blood T cell repertoires in COVID-19. About the study: COVID-19 samples, acute and convalescent, were from the United States, Italy and Spain. PBMCs, B-cell-depleted T cells, or T cells provided the cDNA or gDNA that made up the material.

Original processing notes: The assay estimated nucleated cells by amplifying reference gene primers. Assay: immunoSEQ multiplex PCR; the TCRdb copy retains only in-frame clones and omits some. V, J and clone size derive from that table, while D and trimming were established from the DNA sequence. The table has fewer than 350,000 clones, 88% seen once; the top ten hold 9% to 9.5%. Only a few counts were recorded for this clone. This TCR derives from a man aged 18-30 years with active or convalescent COVID-19. Input material: peripheral blood.

For the CDR3, the DNA is TGTGCCAGCGGATCTTTGGACAGGGCTGAAAAACTGTTTTTT. Translating it yields CASGSLDRAEKLFF. This chain uses TRBV6-5 with TRBJ1-4; TRBD1 matches 8 bases. Germline V gene lookup returns CDR1 MNHEY and CDR2 SVGAGI. V shed 8 bases and J 7 bases; nucleotides not matched to a gene: 9. This CDR3 has 14 residues.